The rows below give T cell receptor beta chains drawn from one sample of a study of blood T cell repertoires in COVID-19. The method was immunoSEQ multiplex PCR; TCRdb's version includes in-frame clones alone and lacks a portion of them. The data show around 70,000 clones, 82% seen once. Sequenced input: peripheral blood. Receptor source: a man in his sixties with acute or convalescent COVID-19. CDR3s include the opening cysteine and the closing phenylalanine or tryptophan. D genes are given only for firm matches. A clone size is listed for some rows: how often the clone was seen (once, few, many), or a class if it is expanded.

D,V,size,J,CDR3,DNA
TRBD2,TRBV5-1,few,TRBJ2-3,CASSFSGNSDTQYF,TGCGCCAGCAGCTTTAGCGGGAACTCAGATACGCAGTATTTT
TRBD1,TRBV2,NA,TRBJ2-7,CASSKDRRVSYEQYF,TGTGCCAGCAGCAAGGACAGGAGAGTCTCCTACGAGCAGTACTTC
NA,TRBV6-6,NA,TRBJ1-1,CASSYSAGEAFF,TGTGCCAGCAGTTACTCAGCAGGTGAAGCTTTCTTT
NA,TRBV9,once,TRBJ1-1,CASSVAMGANTEAFF,TGTGCCAGCAGCGTAGCAATGGGGGCTAACACTGAAGCTTTCTTT
NA,TRBV7-9,NA,TRBJ1-1,CASRIGEGTEAFF,TGTGCCAGTAGAATAGGGGAGGGCACTGAAGCTTTCTTT
TRBD1,TRBV30,NA,TRBJ1-5,CAWSVTGTALNQPQHF,TGTGCCTGGAGTGTAACCGGGACAGCCCTCAATCAGCCCCAGCATTTT
NA,TRBV7-9,NA,TRBJ2-1,CASSSSGGAGNEQFF,TGTGCCAGCTCCAGCTCTGGGGGGGCGGGAAATGAGCAGTTCTTC
NA,TRBV6-5,NA,TRBJ1-2,CASTSGGGYGYTF,TGTGCCAGCACTTCGGGGGGAGGATATGGCTACACCTTC
NA,TRBV7-9,once,TRBJ1-2,CASSPTQGGGYTF,TGTGCCAGCAGCCCCACCCAGGGAGGTGGCTACACCTTC
TRBD1,TRBV6-6,NA,TRBJ2-7,CASSYRQGDDYEQYF,TGTGCCAGCAGTTACAGACAGGGGGATGACTACGAGCAGTACTTC
TRBD1,TRBV30,once,TRBJ2-1,CAWSMDRRFLFF,TGTGCCTGGAGTATGGACAGGCGATTTCTGTTCTTC
NA,TRBV7-2,NA,TRBJ1-2,CASSLGQVNYGYTF,TGTGCCAGCAGCTTAGGCCAGGTTAACTATGGCTACACCTTC
NA,TRBV9,NA,TRBJ1-4,CASSVAGSNEKLFF,TGTGCCAGCAGCGTAGCGGGGTCTAATGAAAAACTGTTTTTT
NA,TRBV6-5,NA,TRBJ1-2,CASSPSTRNNYGYTF,TGTGCCAGCAGCCCCTCCACTAGAAACAACTATGGCTACACCTTC
NA,TRBV7-2,NA,TRBJ1-4,CASSLVSGRGGKLFF,TGTGCCAGCAGCTTAGTTTCAGGGCGCGGGGGAAAACTGTTTTTT
TRBD1,TRBV6-5,NA,TRBJ1-1,CASRPGQGGTEAFF,TGTGCCAGCAGACCCGGACAGGGCGGAACTGAAGCTTTCTTT
NA,TRBV4-3,NA,TRBJ2-1,CASSQTDNEQFF,TGCGCCAGCAGCCAGACAGACAATGAGCAGTTCTTC
NA,TRBV12-3/TRBV12-4,NA,TRBJ1-6,CASSGQINSPLHF,TGTGCCAGCAGTGGACAAATTAATTCACCCCTCCACTTT
NA,TRBV11-2,NA,TRBJ1-4,CASSLDGVINEKLFF,TGTGCCAGCAGCTTAGACGGGGTCATAAATGAAAAACTGTTTTTT
NA,TRBV7-9,NA,TRBJ1-2,CASSRDINYGYTF,TGTGCCAGCAGTCGGGACATTAACTATGGCTACACCTTC
TRBD1,TRBV5-1,NA,TRBJ2-3,CASSSPGQGRDTQYF,TGCGCCAGCAGTTCTCCGGGACAGGGAAGAGATACGCAGTATTTT
NA,TRBV11-2,NA,TRBJ1-2,CASSLVGGVDGYTF,TGTGCCAGCAGCTTAGTAGGAGGGGTGGATGGCTACACCTTC
NA,TRBV6-5,NA,TRBJ1-1,CASSYQSGRTEAFF,TGTGCCAGCAGTTACCAGAGCGGGCGGACTGAAGCTTTCTTT
NA,TRBV19,NA,TRBJ1-1,CASSIGTFKGAFF,TGTGCCAGTAGTATCGGGACATTCAAGGGAGCTTTCTTT
TRBD1,TRBV11-2,NA,TRBJ1-6,CASSPRQGQNSPLHF,TGTGCCAGCAGCCCGAGACAGGGCCAGAATTCACCCCTCCACTTT
NA,TRBV5-1,NA,TRBJ1-2,CASGPTNYGYTF,TGCGCCAGCGGGCCCACTAACTATGGCTACACCTTC
TRBD2,TRBV2,NA,TRBJ2-5,CASTLTSGGQETQYF,TGTGCCAGCACCCTGACTAGCGGGGGACAAGAGACCCAGTACTTC
TRBD1,TRBV14,once,TRBJ1-6,CASSPRRQGDSPLHF,TGTGCCAGCAGCCCCCGAAGGCAGGGGGATTCACCCCTCCACTTT
NA,TRBV5-6,NA,TRBJ2-5,CASGSRGTQETQYF,TGTGCCAGCGGTTCCCGGGGGACCCAAGAGACCCAGTACTTC
NA,TRBV19,NA,TRBJ1-5,CASSVPNQPQHF,TGTGCCAGTAGCGTTCCCAATCAGCCCCAGCATTTT
NA,TRBV6-6,NA,TRBJ1-3,CASTGGSSGNTIYF,TGTGCCAGCACCGGAGGCAGCTCTGGAAACACCATATATTTT
NA,TRBV6-5,NA,TRBJ1-6,CASRTGGLGNSPLHF,TGTGCCAGCAGGACGGGGGGCCTCGGCAATTCACCCCTCCACTTT
NA,TRBV6-4,once,TRBJ1-2,CASSAGTMEANYGYTF,TGTGCCAGCAGCGCCGGGACAATGGAAGCTAACTATGGCTACACCTTC
NA,TRBV15,NA,TRBJ2-7,CATSSPGAQGGYEQYF,TGTGCCACCAGCAGCCCTGGGGCGCAGGGGGGCTACGAGCAGTACTTC
NA,TRBV6-5,NA,TRBJ1-6,CASSYSRGSGNSPLHF,TGTGCCAGCAGTTACTCCCGGGGAAGTGGAAATTCACCCCTCCACTTT